One and the same sample provided the 19 T cell receptor beta chains below, sequenced in a study of blood T cell repertoires in COVID-19. This table comes from immunoSEQ multiplex PCR, and its TCRdb copy is limited to in-frame clones, with some not included. Here the sample spans 70,000 or so clones, roughly 90% being singletons. Sequencing was carried out using peripheral blood. These receptors were obtained from a man between 45 and 60 years old with acute or convalescent COVID-19.

This chain uses TRBV11-2 with TRBJ2-1, with TRBD2 matching over 13 bases. Germline V CDR1 and CDR2: SGHAT, FQNNGV. Trimming took 2 bases from V and 10 from J; bases not matched to a gene: 5. This CDR3 region has 15 residues. The CDR3 DNA sequence: TGTGCCAGCAGCTTAAGACTAGCGGGAGGTGGGGAGCAGTTCTTC. Encoded protein: CASSLRLAGGGEQFF.

This clone has just one count. The chain uses TRBV28 and TRBJ2-2; tentatively, D is TRBD2 (6 bases). In germline, CDR1 is MDHEN, CDR2 SYDVKM. This CDR3 is 15 amino acids long. Trimming stripped 8 bases from V and 6 bases from J, with 19 bases between. CDR3: CASVKGGIAPGELFF. The CDR3 coding sequence is TGTGCCAGCGTCAAAGGAGGGATAGCACCCGGGGAGCTGTTTTTT.

The chain recombines TRBV7-9 with TRBJ1-5; 10 nucleotides align to TRBD1. CDR1 is SEHNR and CDR2 is FQNEAQ in the germline V gene (reference sequence). The junction had 10 bases not matched to a gene; V was cut back by 8 bases and J by 9 bases. The CDR3 is 14 residues long. The CDR3 region is CASGPGQGITPQHF. For the CDR3, the DNA is TGTGCCAGCGGTCCGGGACAGGGGATAACGCCCCAGCATTTT.

The chain couples TRBV9 to TRBJ2-1; D remains ambiguous. V gave up 2 bases and J gave up 0 bases, with 9 bases separating them. CDR1 is SGDLS and CDR2 is YYNGEE in the germline V gene. This CDR3 contains 15 residues. Written as DNA, the CDR3 is TGTGCCAGCAGCGTCTCGGGTGGCTCCTACAATGAGCAGTTCTTC. Translated: CASSVSGGSYNEQFF. Combining the CDR3 with reference TRBV9 and TRBJ2-1 gives the whole variable domain DSGVTQTPKHLITATGQRVTLRCSPRSGDLSVYWYQQSLDQGLQFLIQYYNGEERAKGNILERFSAQQFPDLHSELNLSSLELGDSALYFCASSVSGGSYNEQFFGPGTRLTVL.

DNA for the CDR3: TGTGCCAGCAACCGACAGGGTGTCCCCTACAATGAGCAGTTCTTC. This gives the protein CASNRQGVPYNEQFF. The chain recombines TRBV6-5 with TRBJ2-1, with 7 bases that match TRBD1. The CDR3 extends over 15 amino acids. J gave up 2 bases and V 7 bases, and 8 bases lay outside the gene matches. Germline values: CDR1 MNHEY, CDR2 SVGAGI.

The chain links TRBV11-2 to TRBJ2-7; D not certain. V gave up 5 bases and J gave up 6 bases, with 8 bases separating them. CDR3 length equals 11 residues. From germline, CDR1 is SGHAT and CDR2 FQNNGV. CDR3 residues: CASSTPGEQYV. The DNA for the CDR3 is TGTGCCAGCAGCACCCCCGGCGAGCAGTACGTC.

This chain links TRBV6-5 with TRBJ2-3; the match to TRBD2 covers 12 bases. V was clipped by 7 bases and J by 1 base; unmatched bases: 3. The CDR3 has 15 residues. Germline lookup yields CDR1 MNHEY and CDR2 SVGAGI. The CDR3: CASTLAGGRTDTQYF. The CDR3, as DNA: TGTGCCAGCACCCTAGCGGGAGGGCGCACAGATACGCAGTATTTT.

V usage is TRBV18 and J usage is TRBJ2-7, with 7 bases aligning to TRBD1. The CDR3 runs 14 residues. Trimming cost V 4 bases and J 0 bases; bases outside gene matches: 3. Germline V lookup: CDR1 KGHSH, CDR2 LQKENI. The CDR3 protein is CASSRTGSSYEQYV. CDR3 nucleotides: TGTGCCAGCTCACGGACAGGTTCCTCCTACGAGCAGTACGTC.

This chain links TRBV7-8 with TRBJ2-1; 11 bases map to TRBD2. Germline values: CDR1 SGHVS, CDR2 FQNEAQ. CDR3 length equals 16 residues. V was pared by 4 bases and J by 3 bases, with 5 bases of the junction left unmatched. The CDR3 DNA is TGTGCCAGCAGCTGGACTCTAGCGGGAGGCTACAATGAGCAGTTCTTC. This codes for CASSWTLAGGYNEQFF.

This clone appeared a single time. J is TRBJ1-4 and V is TRBV18; TRBD1 aligns across 9 bases. This CDR3 has 17 amino acids. Germline V gene sequence: CDR1 KGHSH, CDR2 LQKENI. Germline trimming cut 0 bases from V and 8 bases from J; bases unmatched to any gene: 10. CDR3: CASSPPISGQGREKLFF. The CDR3 DNA is TGTGCCAGCTCACCACCAATATCTGGACAGGGGAGAGAAAAACTGTTTTTT.

The chain has TRBV13 and TRBJ2-3; 13 positions agree with TRBD2. Germline V gene sequence: CDR1 PRHDT, CDR2 FYEKMQ (reference sequence). This CDR3 is built from 12 residues. J gave up 14 bases and V 4 bases, and 3 bases lay outside the gene matches. The CDR3 nucleotides are TGTGCCAGCAGCTCAGGACTAGCGGGAGCGTATTTT. Amino acid sequence: CASSSGLAGAYF.

The chain combines TRBV28 with TRBJ2-2; tentatively, D is TRBD1 (6 bases). In germline, CDR1 is MDHEN, CDR2 SYDVKM. The CDR3 has 15 amino acids. V dropped 6 bases and J dropped 4 bases, with 15 bases sitting between them. The CDR3 coding sequence is TGTGCCAGCAGGAACTCAGGGGCGGGCACCGGGGAGCTGTTTTTT. Its translation is CASRNSGAGTGELFF.

This chain joins TRBV9 and TRBJ2-1; D possibly corresponds to TRBD1 (5 bases). This CDR3 has 13 residues. The germline V gene encodes CDR1 SGDLS and CDR2 YYNGEE. Trimming took 4 bases from V and 9 from J, leaving 14 bases between them. The CDR3: CASSSHQGGEQFF. CDR3 DNA sequence: TGTGCCAGCAGCTCACATCAGGGTGGTGAGCAGTTCTTC.

The rearrangement joins TRBV20-1 to TRBJ1-2, with 8 bases identical to TRBD1. The CDR3 spans 13 residues. Germline loops: CDR1 DFQATT, CDR2 SNEGSKA (reference sequence). J was trimmed by 6 bases and V by 3 bases; bases with no gene match: 6. The CDR3 region has the DNA TGCAGTGCTAGTGGTAGCAGGGGGCATGGCTACACCTTC. Translation: CSASGSRGHGYTF.

V usage is TRBV4-3 and J usage is TRBJ1-2; D is possibly TRBD1 (5 bases). The germline V and J ends were trimmed by 3 bases and 4 bases, with 15 bases remaining between them. The CDR3 has 15 residues. Germline V gene sequence: CDR1 LGHNA, CDR2 YSLEER. CDR3 coding DNA: TGCGCCAGCAGCCATACAGCGGGGGAGGCCTATGGCTACACCTTC. Its protein is CASSHTAGEAYGYTF.

This clone was counted once. The gene calls are TRBV3-1 (or the pseudogene TRBV3-2) and TRBJ1-2; D is uncertain. V was trimmed by 1 base and J by 4 bases, leaving 13 bases between them. The germline V gene encodes CDR1 LGHDT and CDR2 YNNKEL (reference sequence). There are 15 residues in the CDR3. CDR3 residues: CASSQVVSAGYGYTF. DNA for the CDR3: TGTGCCAGCAGCCAAGTTGTGTCCGCAGGCTATGGCTACACCTTC.

This sequence joins TRBV5-1 and TRBJ2-3; the D gene is possibly TRBD2 (5 bases). The ends were cut back, 6 bases at V and 6 bases at J, with 14 bases in the middle. The CDR3 consists of 13 residues. In germline, CDR1 is SGHRS, CDR2 YFSETQ. DNA for the CDR3: TGCGCCAGCATCCCCACTGGCGGGGATACGCAGTATTTT. It translates to CASIPTGGDTQYF.

The chain combines TRBV10-3 with TRBJ1-6; a weak D match, TRBD1 (5 bases). Per germline, CDR1 ENHRY and CDR2 SYGVKD. This CDR3 is built from 15 residues. The germline V and J ends were trimmed by 3 bases and 7 bases, with 13 bases remaining between them. For the CDR3, the DNA is TGTGCCATCAGTGATTCGGGACTGGAAAATTCACCCCTCCACTTT. Its protein is CAISDSGLENSPLHF.

The chain combines TRBV28 with TRBJ1-2; 11 bases are shared with TRBD1. Germline V gene lookup returns CDR1 MDHEN and CDR2 SYDVKM. The V gene end was trimmed by 5 bases and the J gene end by 6 bases; junction bases not matched to a gene: 8. There are 15 residues in the CDR3. CDR3 residues: CASSPMDRGPDGYTF. CDR3 nucleotide sequence: TGTGCCAGCAGTCCTATGGACAGGGGGCCAGATGGCTACACCTTC.